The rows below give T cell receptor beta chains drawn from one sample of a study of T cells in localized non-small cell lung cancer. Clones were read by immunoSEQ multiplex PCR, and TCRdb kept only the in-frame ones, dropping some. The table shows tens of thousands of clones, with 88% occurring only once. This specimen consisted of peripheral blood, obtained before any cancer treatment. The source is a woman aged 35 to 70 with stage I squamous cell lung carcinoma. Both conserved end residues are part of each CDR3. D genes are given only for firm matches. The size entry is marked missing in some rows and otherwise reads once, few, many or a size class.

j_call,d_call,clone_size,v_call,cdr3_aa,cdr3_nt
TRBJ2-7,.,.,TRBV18,CASSSPAGEQYF,TGTGCCAGCTCATCTCCCGCGGGCGAGCAGTACTTC
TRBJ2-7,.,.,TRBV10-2,CASSEEWTASSYEQYF,TGCGCCAGCAGTGAAGAATGGACAGCATCGTCCTACGAGCAGTACTTC
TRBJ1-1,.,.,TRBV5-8,CASSLGQSVAAFF,TGTGCCAGCAGCTTGGGACAGTCGGTTGCAGCTTTCTTT
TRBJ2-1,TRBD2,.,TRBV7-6,CASSSPTSGGGYNEQFF,TGTGCCAGCAGCTCCCCGACTAGCGGGGGGGGCTACAATGAGCAGTTCTTC
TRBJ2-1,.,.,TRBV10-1,CASSTGSSRGEQFF,TGCGCCAGCAGTACAGGGAGCTCAAGGGGCGAGCAGTTCTTC
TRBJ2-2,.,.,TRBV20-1,CSAIDTGELFF,TGCAGTGCGATCGATACCGGGGAGCTGTTTTTT
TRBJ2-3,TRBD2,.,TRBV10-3,CASPGLAGGHVDTQYF,TGTGCCTCCCCCGGACTAGCGGGGGGGCATGTAGATACGCAGTATTTT
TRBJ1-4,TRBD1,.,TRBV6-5,CASSLGTGRGEKLFF,TGTGCCAGCAGTTTGGGGACAGGGCGCGGTGAAAAACTGTTTTTT
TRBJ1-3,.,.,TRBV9,CASSVDHSPTENTIYF,TGTGCCAGCAGCGTCGACCATAGTCCCACGGAAAACACCATATATTTT
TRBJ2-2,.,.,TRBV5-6,CASSFWVSGGTGELFF,TGTGCCAGCAGCTTTTGGGTGTCAGGTGGCACCGGGGAGCTGTTTTTT
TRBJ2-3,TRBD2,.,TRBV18,CASSPSLAADTQYF,TGTGCCAGCTCACCCTCCCTAGCGGCAGATACGCAGTATTTT
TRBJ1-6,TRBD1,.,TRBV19,CASSIEAADRGGISSPLHF,TGTGCCAGTAGTATAGAAGCGGCTGACAGGGGAGGAATTAGTTCACCCCTCCACTTT
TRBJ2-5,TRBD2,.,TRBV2,CASTGTSRETQYF,TGTGCCAGCACTGGGACTAGCCGAGAGACCCAGTACTTC
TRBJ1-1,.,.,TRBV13,CASSLGGEAFF,TGTGCCAGCAGCCTCGGGGGGGAAGCTTTCTTT
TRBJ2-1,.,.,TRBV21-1,CASMALGQFF,TGTGCCAGCATGGCTCTCGGGCAGTTCTTC
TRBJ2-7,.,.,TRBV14,CASSQGLRESQYF,TGTGCCAGCAGCCAAGGGTTGCGGGAATCCCAGTACTTC
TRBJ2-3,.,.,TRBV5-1,CASSFGGGDTQYF,TGCGCCAGCAGCTTCGGGGGTGGGGATACGCAGTATTTT
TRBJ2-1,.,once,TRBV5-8,CASSQYQQGANEQFF,TGTGCCAGCAGCCAATATCAACAGGGAGCCAATGAGCAGTTCTTC
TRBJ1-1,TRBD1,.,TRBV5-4,CASSTQGGGGNTEAFF,TGTGCCAGCAGCACACAGGGAGGAGGGGGCAACACTGAAGCTTTCTTT
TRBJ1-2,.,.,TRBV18,CASSPGLGLGGYTF,TGTGCCAGCTCACCGGGCCTCGGTTTGGGAGGCTACACCTTC
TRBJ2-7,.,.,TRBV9,CASSVDGREIEQYF,TGTGCCAGCAGCGTAGACGGCAGGGAAATCGAGCAGTACTTC
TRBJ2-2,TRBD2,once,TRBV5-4,CASSLFSGGLSGELFF,TGTGCCAGCAGCTTGTTTAGCGGGGGGCTCTCAGGGGAGCTGTTTTTT
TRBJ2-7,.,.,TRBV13,CASSFGSGSYEQYF,TGTGCCAGCAGCTTTGGCTCAGGTTCCTACGAGCAGTACTTC
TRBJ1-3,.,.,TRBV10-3,CAISGGAISGNTIYF,TGTGCCATCAGCGGAGGAGCTATCAGCGGAAACACCATATATTTT
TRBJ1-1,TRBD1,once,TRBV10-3,CAIRDRPNTEAFF,TGTGCCATCAGGGACAGGCCGAACACTGAAGCTTTCTTT
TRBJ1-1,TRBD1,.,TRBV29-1,CSAGTGDTEAFF,TGCAGCGCCGGGACAGGCGACACTGAAGCTTTCTTT
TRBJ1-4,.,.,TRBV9,CASSVSGSTNEKLFF,TGTGCCAGCAGCGTATCGGGTTCAACTAATGAAAAACTGTTTTTT
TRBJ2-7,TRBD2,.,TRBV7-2,CASSLALAGYHEQYF,TGTGCCAGCAGCTTAGCCCTAGCGGGGTACCACGAGCAGTACTTC
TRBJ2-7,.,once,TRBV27,CATAAGRGLYEQYF,TGTGCCACCGCAGCCGGGCGGGGCCTATACGAGCAGTACTTC
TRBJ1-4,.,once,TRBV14,CASSQDIYRELFF,TGTGCCAGCAGCCAAGATATATATCGGGAACTGTTTTTT
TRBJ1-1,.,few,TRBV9,CASSVDSGSNTEAFF,TGTGCCAGCAGCGTAGATTCAGGCTCAAACACTGAAGCTTTCTTT
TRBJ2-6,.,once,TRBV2,CASRAGTGTSGANVLTF,TGTGCCAGCAGAGCCGGGACGGGAACCTCTGGGGCCAACGTCCTGACTTTC